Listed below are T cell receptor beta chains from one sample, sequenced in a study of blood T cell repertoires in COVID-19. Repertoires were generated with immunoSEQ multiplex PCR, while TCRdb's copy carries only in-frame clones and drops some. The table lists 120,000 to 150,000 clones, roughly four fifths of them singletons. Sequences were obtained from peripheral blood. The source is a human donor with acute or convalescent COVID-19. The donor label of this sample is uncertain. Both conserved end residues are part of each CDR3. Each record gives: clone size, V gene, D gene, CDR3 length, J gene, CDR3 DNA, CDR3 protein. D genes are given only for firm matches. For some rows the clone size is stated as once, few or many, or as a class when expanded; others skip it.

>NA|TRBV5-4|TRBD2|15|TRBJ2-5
TGTGCCAGCAGCTTGTCTCCAGCGGGGATTGAGACCCAGTACTTC
CASSLSPAGIETQYF
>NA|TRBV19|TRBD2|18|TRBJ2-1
TGTGCCAGTAGTATTAGTAGCGGGGGGGCTAGCTCCTACAATGAGCAGTTCTTC
CASSISSGGASSYNEQFF
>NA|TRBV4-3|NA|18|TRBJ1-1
TGCGCCAGCAGCCGAGATGCTTCAGGGGATTCGTGGGACACTGAAGCTTTCTTT
CASSRDASGDSWDTEAFF
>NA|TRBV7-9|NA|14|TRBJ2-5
TGTGCCAGCAGCTCCCGGGTGACTCAAGAGACCCAGTACTTC
CASSSRVTQETQYF
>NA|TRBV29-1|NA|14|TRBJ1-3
TGCAGCGTCGTTGACATTTACTCTGGAAACACCATATATTTT
CSVVDIYSGNTIYF
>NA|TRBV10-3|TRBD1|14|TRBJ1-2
TGTGCCATCAGGATGGCCGGGACAGGGGGTGGCTACACCTTC
CAIRMAGTGGGYTF
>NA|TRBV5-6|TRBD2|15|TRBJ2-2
TGTGCCAGCAGCTGGGGCGGGAGAATCGCCGGGGAGCTGTTTTTT
CASSWGGRIAGELFF
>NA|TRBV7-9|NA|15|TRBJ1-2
TGTGCCAGCAGCCCAAAGGTGTGGACTTACTATGGCTACACCTTC
CASSPKVWTYYGYTF
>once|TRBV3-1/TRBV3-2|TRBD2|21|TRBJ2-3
TGTGCCAGCAGCGTGCAGCGCTGGGCTAGCGGGGGCACTTTCAGCACAGATACGCAGTATTTT
CASSVQRWASGGTFSTDTQYF
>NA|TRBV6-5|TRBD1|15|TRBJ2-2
TGTGCCAGCAGGAGGGGGACAGGGGGTACCGGGGAGCTGTTTTTT
CASRRGTGGTGELFF
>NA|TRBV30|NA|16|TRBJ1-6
TGTGCCTGGAGTTCGACAGCTAGCTCCTATAATTCACCCCTCCACTTT
CAWSSTASSYNSPLHF
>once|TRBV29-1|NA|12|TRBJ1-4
TGCAGCGTTGATTCAGGGGTCGAAAAACTGTTTTTT
CSVDSGVEKLFF
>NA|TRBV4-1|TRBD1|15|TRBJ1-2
TGCGCCAGCAGCCAGTTAGACAGGGGCAACTATGGCTACACCTTC
CASSQLDRGNYGYTF
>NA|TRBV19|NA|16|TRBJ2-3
TGTGCCAGTAGTGCCCGAACTAGGGCTAGCACAGATACGCAGTATTTT
CASSARTRASTDTQYF
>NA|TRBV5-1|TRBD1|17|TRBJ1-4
TGCGCCAGCAGCTCTAACCTCCGCGGACAGGGTGGTGAAAAACTGTTTTTT
CASSSNLRGQGGEKLFF
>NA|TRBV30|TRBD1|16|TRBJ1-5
TGTGCCTGGAGTGTACGGGGACAGGGGGGGACTCAGCCCCAGCATTTT
CAWSVRGQGGTQPQHF
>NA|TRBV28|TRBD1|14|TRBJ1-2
TGTGCCAGCAGTCCTCCGGGACAGAACTATGGCTACACCTTC
CASSPPGQNYGYTF
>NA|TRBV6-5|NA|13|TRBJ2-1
TGTGCCAGCAGTTACTCGACAGGTAATGAGCAGTTCTTC
CASSYSTGNEQFF
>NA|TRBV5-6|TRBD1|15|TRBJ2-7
TGTGCCAGCACGTCGTGGACAGGCCCTGTCGACGAGCAGTACTTC
CASTSWTGPVDEQYF
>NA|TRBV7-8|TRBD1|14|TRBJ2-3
TGTGCCAGCAGCTTGGGACAGGGCACAGATACGCAGTATTTT
CASSLGQGTDTQYF
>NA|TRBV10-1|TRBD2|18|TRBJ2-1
TGCGCCAGCAGTGAGTCCATGGGGGGGACCGAACACTACAATGAGCAGTTCTTC
CASSESMGGTEHYNEQFF
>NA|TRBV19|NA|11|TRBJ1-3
TGTGCCAGTAGTCGTGGAAACACCATATATTTT
CASSRGNTIYF
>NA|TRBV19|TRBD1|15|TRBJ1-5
TGTGCCAGTACCCGGGACAGGGCGGTCAATCAGCCCCAGCATTTT
CASTRDRAVNQPQHF
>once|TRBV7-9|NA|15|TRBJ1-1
TGTGCCAGCAGCTTAGCGGGCAGGTCGTACACTGAAGCTTTCTTT
CASSLAGRSYTEAFF
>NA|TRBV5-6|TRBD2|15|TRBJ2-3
TGTGCCAGCTCATTGGGGGGGTCCCGCACAGATACGCAGTATTTT
CASSLGGSRTDTQYF
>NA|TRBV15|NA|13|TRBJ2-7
TGTGCCACCAGCAGACCCGGGAAGTATGAGCAGTACTTC
CATSRPGKYEQYF
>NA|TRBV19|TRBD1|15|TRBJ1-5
TGTGCCAGTAGTCCAGGGGACAGACCGAATCAGCCCCAGCATTTT
CASSPGDRPNQPQHF
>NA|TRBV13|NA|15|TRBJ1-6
TGTGCCAGCAGCTTAGGGACAGAAAATAATTCACCCCTCCACTTT
CASSLGTENNSPLHF
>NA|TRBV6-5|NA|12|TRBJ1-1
TGTGCCAGCAACAGGGTGAACACTGAAGCTTTCTTT
CASNRVNTEAFF
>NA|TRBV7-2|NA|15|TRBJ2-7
TGTGCCAGCAGCTTAGACCACAGGGTGTCCTACGAGCAGTACTTC
CASSLDHRVSYEQYF
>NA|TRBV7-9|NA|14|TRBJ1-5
TGTGCCAGCAGCTTCGCGGGTAGCAATCAGCCCCAGCATTTT
CASSFAGSNQPQHF
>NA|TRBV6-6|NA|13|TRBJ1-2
TGTGCCAGCAGTCCCTCCGCTAACTATGGCTACACCTTC
CASSPSANYGYTF
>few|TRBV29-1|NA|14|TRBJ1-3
TGCAGCGTTGAAGAGCGGGGAACTGGAAACACCATATATTTT
CSVEERGTGNTIYF
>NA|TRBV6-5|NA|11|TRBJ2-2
TGTGCCAGCACCTCGGTCGGGGAGCTGTTTTTT
CASTSVGELFF
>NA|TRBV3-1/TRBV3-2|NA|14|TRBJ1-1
TGTGCCAGCAGCCAAGGACAGATGAACACTGAAGCTTTCTTT
CASSQGQMNTEAFF
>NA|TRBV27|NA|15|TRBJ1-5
TGTGCCAGCAGTTTACGGCAACAGACCAATCAGCCCCAGCATTTT
CASSLRQQTNQPQHF
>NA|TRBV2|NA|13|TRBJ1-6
TGTGCCAGCACGCAGATTTATAATTCACCCCTCCACTTT
CASTQIYNSPLHF
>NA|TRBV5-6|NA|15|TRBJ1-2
TGTGCCAGCAGCTTGGCCAATAACAGGGTCCAGGGCTACACCTTC
CASSLANNRVQGYTF